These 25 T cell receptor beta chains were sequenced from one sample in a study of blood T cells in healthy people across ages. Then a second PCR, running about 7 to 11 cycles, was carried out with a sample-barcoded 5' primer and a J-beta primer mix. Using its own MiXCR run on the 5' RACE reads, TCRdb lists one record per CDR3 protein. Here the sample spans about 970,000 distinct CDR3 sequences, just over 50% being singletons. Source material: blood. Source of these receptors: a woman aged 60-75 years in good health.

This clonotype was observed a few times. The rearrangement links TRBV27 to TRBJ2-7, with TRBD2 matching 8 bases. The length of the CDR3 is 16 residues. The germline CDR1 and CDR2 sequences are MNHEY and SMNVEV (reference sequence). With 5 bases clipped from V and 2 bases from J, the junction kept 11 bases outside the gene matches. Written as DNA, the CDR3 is TGTGCCAGCAGTGCCTCAGCGGGAGAGGAAACCTACGAGCAGTACTTC. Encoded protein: CASSASAGEETYEQYF.

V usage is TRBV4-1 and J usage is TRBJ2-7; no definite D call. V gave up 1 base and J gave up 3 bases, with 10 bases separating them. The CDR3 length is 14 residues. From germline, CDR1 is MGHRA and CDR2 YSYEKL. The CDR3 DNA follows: TGCGCCAGCAGCCAAGGTGGCAGCTTCTACGAGCAGTACTTC. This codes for CASSQGGSFYEQYF.

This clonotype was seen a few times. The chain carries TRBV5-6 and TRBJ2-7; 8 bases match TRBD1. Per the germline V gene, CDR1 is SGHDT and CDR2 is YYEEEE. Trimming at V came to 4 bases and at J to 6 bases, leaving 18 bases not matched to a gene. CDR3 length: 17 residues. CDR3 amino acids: CASSPWDRKRNFGEQYF. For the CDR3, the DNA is TGTGCCAGCAGCCCCTGGGACAGGAAACGGAATTTTGGCGAGCAGTACTTC.

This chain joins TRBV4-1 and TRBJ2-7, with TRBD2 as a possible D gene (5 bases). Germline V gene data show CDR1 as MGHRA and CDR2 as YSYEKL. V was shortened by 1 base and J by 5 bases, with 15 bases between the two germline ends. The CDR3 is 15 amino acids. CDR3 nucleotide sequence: TGCGCCAGCAGCCAAGCCCCCAGGAGGATCCACGAGCAGTACTTC. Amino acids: CASSQAPRRIHEQYF.

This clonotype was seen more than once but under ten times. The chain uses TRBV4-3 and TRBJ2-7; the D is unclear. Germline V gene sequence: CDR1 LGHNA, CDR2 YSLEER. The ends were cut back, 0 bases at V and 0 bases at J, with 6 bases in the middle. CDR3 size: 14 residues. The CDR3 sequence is CASSQEVSSYEQYF. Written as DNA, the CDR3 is TGCGCCAGCAGCCAAGAAGTTAGCTCCTACGAGCAGTACTTC.

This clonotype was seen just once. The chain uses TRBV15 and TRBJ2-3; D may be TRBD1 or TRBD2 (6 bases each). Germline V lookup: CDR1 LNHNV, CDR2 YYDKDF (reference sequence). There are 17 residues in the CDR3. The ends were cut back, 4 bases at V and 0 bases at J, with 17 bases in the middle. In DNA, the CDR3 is TGTGCCACCAGCAAACCTAGACGGGGGCCCAGCACAGATACGCAGTATTTT. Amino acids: CATSKPRRGPSTDTQYF. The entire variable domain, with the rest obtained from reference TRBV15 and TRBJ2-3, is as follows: DAMVIQNPRYQVTQFGKPVTLSCSQTLNHNVMYWYQQKSSQAPKLLFHYYDKDFNNEADTPDNFQSRRPNTSFCFLDIRSPGLGDTAMYLCATSKPRRGPSTDTQYFGPGTRLTVL.

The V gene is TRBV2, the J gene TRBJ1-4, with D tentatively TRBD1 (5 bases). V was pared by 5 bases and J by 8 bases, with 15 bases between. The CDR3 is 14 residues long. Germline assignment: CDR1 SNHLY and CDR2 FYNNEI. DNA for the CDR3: TGTGCCAGCAGTTTCGAGGGGCGAAGGGAAAAACTGTTTTTT. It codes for CASSFEGRREKLFF.

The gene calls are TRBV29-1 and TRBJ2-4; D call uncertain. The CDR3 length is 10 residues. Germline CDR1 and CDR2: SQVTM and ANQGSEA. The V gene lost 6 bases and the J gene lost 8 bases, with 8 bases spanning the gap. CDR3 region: CSVKWDIQYF. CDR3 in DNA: TGCAGCGTCAAATGGGACATTCAGTACTTC.

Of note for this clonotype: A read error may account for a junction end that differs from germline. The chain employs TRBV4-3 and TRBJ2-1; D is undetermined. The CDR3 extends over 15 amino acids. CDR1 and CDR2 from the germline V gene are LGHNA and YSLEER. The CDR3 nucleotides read TGCGCCAGCAGCCAAGATCAGACCCCCTTCTACGAGCTGTTCTTC. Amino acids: CASSQDQTPFYELFF.

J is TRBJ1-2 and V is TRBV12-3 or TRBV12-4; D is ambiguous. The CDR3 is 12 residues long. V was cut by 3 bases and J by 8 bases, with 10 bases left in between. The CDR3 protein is CASSFYSGGYTF. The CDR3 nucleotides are TGTGCCAGCAGTTTTTATTCGGGAGGCTACACCTTC.

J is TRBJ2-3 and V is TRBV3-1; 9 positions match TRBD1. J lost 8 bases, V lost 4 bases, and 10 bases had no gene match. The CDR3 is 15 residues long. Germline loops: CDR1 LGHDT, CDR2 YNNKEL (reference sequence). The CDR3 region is CASSRPGTGYGTQYF. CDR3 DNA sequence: TGTGCCAGCAGCCGTCCCGGGACAGGGTACGGTACGCAGTATTTT.

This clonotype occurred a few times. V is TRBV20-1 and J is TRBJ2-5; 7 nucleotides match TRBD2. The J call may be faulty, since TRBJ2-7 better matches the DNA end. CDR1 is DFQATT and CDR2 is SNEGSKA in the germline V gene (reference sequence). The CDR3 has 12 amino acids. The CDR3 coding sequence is TGCAGTGCTAGGGCTAGCGGCTACGAGCAGTACTTC. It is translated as CSARASGYEQYF.

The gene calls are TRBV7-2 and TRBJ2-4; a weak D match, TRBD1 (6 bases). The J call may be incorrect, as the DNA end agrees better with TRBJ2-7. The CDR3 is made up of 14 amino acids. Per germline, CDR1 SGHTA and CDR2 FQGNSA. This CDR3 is CASSFNVQGPEQYF. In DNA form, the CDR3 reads TGTGCCAGCAGCTTCAACGTACAGGGTCCCGAGCAGTACTTC.

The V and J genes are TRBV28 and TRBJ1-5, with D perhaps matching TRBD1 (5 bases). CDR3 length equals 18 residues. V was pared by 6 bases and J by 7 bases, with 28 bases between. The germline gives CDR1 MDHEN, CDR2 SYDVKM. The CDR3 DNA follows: TGTGCCAGCAGACCTACCCTCCCCAGGGTGGGAGTCGTCCAGCCCCAGCATTTT. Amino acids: CASRPTLPRVGVVQPQHF.

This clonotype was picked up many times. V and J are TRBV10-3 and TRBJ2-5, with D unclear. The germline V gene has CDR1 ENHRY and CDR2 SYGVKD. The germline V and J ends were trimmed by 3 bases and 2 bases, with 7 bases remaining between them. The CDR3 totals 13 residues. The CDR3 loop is CAISDGPQETQYF. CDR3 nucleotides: TGTGCCATCAGTGACGGACCTCAAGAGACCCAGTACTTC.

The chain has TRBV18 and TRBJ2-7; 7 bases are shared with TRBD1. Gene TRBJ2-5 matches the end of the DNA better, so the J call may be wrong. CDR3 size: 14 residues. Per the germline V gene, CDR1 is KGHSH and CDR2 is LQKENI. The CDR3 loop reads CASSPGQLGETQYF. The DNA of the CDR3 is TGTGCCAGCTCACCGGGACAGTTGGGAGAGACCCAGTACTTC.

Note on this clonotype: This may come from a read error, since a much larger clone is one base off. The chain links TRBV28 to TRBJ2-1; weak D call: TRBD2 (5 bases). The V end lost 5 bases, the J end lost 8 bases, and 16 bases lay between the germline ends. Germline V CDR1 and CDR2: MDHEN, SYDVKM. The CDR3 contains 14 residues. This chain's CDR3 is CASSVVLGSDEQFF. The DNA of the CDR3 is TGTGCCAGCAGTGTAGTTTTGGGGAGCGATGAGCAGTTCTTC.

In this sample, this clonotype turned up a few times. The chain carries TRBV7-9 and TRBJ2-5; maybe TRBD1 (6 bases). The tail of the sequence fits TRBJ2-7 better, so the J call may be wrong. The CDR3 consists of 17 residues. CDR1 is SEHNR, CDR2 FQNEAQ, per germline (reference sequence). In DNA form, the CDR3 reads TGTGCCAGCAGCTACCGGACGACCCAGGGGCCCCCCTACGAGCAGTACTTC. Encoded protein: CASSYRTTQGPPYEQYF.

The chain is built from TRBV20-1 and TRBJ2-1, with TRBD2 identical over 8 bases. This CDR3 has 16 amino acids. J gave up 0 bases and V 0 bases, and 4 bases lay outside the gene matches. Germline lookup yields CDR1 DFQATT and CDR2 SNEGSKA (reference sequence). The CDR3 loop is CSARDWLAGSYNEQFF. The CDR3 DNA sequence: TGCAGTGCTAGAGATTGGCTAGCGGGCTCCTACAATGAGCAGTTCTTC.

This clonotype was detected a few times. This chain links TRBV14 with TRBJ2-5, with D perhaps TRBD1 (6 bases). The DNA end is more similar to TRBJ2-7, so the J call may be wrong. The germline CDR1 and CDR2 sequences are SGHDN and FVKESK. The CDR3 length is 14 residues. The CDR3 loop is CASSRGPGAYEQYF. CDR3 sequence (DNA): TGTGCCAGCAGCCGGGGGCCAGGGGCCTACGAGCAGTACTTC.

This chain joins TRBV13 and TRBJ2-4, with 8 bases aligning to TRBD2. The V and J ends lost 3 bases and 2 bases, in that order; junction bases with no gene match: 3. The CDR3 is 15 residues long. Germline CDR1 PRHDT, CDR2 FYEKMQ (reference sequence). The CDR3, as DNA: TGTGCCAGCAGCTTTCGGACTAGCACCAAAAACATTCAGTACTTC. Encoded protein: CASSFRTSTKNIQYF.

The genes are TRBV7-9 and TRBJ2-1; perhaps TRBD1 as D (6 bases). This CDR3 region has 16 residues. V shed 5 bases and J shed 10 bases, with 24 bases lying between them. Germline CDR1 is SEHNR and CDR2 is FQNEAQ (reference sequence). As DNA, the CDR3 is TGTGCCAGCAGCCAACGACAGGACCCCTATCCCTACGAGCAGTTCTTC. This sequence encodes CASSQRQDPYPYEQFF.

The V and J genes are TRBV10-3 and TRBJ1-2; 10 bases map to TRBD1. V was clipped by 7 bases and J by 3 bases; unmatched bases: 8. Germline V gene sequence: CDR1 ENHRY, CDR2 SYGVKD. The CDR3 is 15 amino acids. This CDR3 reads CAINSLGTGDYGYTF. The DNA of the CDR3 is TGTGCCATCAATTCGCTGGGGACAGGGGACTATGGCTACACCTTC.

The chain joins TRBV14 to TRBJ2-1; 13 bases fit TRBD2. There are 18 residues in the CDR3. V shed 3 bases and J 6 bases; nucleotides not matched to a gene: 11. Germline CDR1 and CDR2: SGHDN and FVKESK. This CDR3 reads CASSHRTRLAGGGNEQFF. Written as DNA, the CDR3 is TGTGCCAGCAGCCATCGCACCCGACTAGCGGGAGGTGGCAATGAGCAGTTCTTC.

The CDR3 region is CASSIRIGTEAFF. Written as DNA, the CDR3 is TGTGCCAGCAGCATAAGAATAGGGACTGAAGCTTTCTTT. The chain recombines TRBV6-5 with TRBJ1-1; no definite D call. The CDR3 extends over 13 amino acids. Trimming removed 6 bases at V and 5 bases at J, with 13 bases between. Looked up from germline, CDR1 is MNHEY and CDR2 is SVGAGI.